The 15 T cell receptor beta chains given below trace back to one sample, sequenced in a study of blood T cell repertoires in COVID-19. TCRdb keeps only in-frame clones here, not all; method: immunoSEQ multiplex PCR. The table has approximately 300,000 clones, approximately 90% seen once. Sequencing was performed on PBMCs or T cells enriched from blood (not recorded which). The receptors were sampled from a woman in her thirties who had been exposed to COVID-19.

This rearrangement joins TRBV7-2 to TRBJ2-2; tentatively, D is TRBD1 (6 bases). The CDR3 consists of 14 residues. Trimming pared 5 bases from V and 1 base from J, leaving 8 bases between. The germline V gene has CDR1 SGHTA and CDR2 FQGNSA. CDR3 DNA sequence: TGTGCCAGCAGCCGGACAGTGAACACCGGGGAGCTGTTTTTT. This translates into CASSRTVNTGELFF. Supplemented by reference TRBV7-2 and TRBJ2-2, the full variable domain reads GAGVSQSPSNKVTEKGKDVELRCDPISGHTALYWYRQSLGQGLEFLIYFQGNSAPDKSGLPSDRFSAERTGGSVSTLTIQRTQQEDSAVYLCASSRTVNTGELFFGEGSRLTVL.

The chain employs TRBV5-1 and TRBJ2-7, with TRBD2 identical over 10 bases. Germline lookup yields CDR1 SGHRS and CDR2 YFSETQ. The trim removed 4 bases at V and 2 bases at J, leaving 6 bases unmatched. The CDR3 is 15 residues long. The CDR3 region has the DNA TGCGCCAGCAGCGCAATTAGCGGGGGGCCCTACGAGCAGTACTTC. It encodes CASSAISGGPYEQYF.

The chain links TRBV27 to TRBJ1-6, with 9 bases fitting TRBD1. With V trimmed by 1 base and J by 10 bases, 5 bases remained unmatched. Germline V lookup: CDR1 MNHEY, CDR2 SMNVEV (reference sequence). The CDR3 is 15 amino acids. The CDR3 coding sequence is TGTGCCAGCAGTTTATTAGGACAGGGGTTCTCACCCCTCCACTTT. Residues: CASSLLGQGFSPLHF.

The CDR3 is CASSDGRNYGYTF. The CDR3 DNA reads as TGTGCCAGCAGTGACGGCAGGAACTATGGCTACACCTTC. The chain carries TRBV6-4 and TRBJ1-2; D not resolved. Deletions cut 2 bases from V and 2 bases from J, with 6 bases between. The CDR3 has 13 amino acids. Germline assignment: CDR1 MRHNA and CDR2 SNTAGT.

The CDR3 loop is CASSQVTLRAGELFF. The DNA of the CDR3 is TGTGCCAGCAGCCAGGTCACGCTGAGGGCCGGGGAGCTGTTTTTT. The chain couples TRBV4-2 to TRBJ2-2; tentatively, D is TRBD2 (5 bases). There are 15 residues in the CDR3. Germline V gives CDR1 LGHNA, CDR2 YNFKEQ. Trimming removed 3 bases at V and 6 bases at J, with 14 bases between.

Written as DNA, the CDR3 is TGTGCCAGCCGCACTCTAGCGGGGGGTATGGATGAGCAGTTCTTC. As protein: CASRTLAGGMDEQFF. This chain links TRBV11-2 with TRBJ2-1; 11 bases match TRBD2. With 8 bases clipped from V and 8 bases from J, the junction kept 11 bases outside the gene matches. Germline V gene sequence: CDR1 SGHAT, CDR2 FQNNGV. The CDR3 has 15 residues.

The rearrangement links TRBV5-5 to TRBJ1-2; 11 bases map to TRBD1. The length of the CDR3 is 15 residues. CDR1 and CDR2 from the germline V gene are SGHKS and YYEKEE (reference sequence). J lost 7 bases, V lost 7 bases, and 12 bases had no gene match. This chain's CDR3 is CASSEGTGGYIGYTF. CDR3 DNA: TGTGCCAGCTCAGAAGGGACAGGGGGTTACATTGGCTACACCTTC.

The genes are TRBV4-3 and TRBJ1-2; 8 nucleotides align to TRBD1. The V gene's germline CDR1 is LGHNA and CDR2 YSLEER. The CDR3 is made up of 16 amino acids. Trimming cost V 3 bases and J 2 bases; bases outside gene matches: 8. The CDR3 is CASSQGRGHVNYGYTF. CDR3 sequence (DNA): TGCGCCAGCAGCCAGGGCAGGGGGCACGTGAACTATGGCTACACCTTC.

The genes are TRBV3-1 (or the pseudogene TRBV3-2) and TRBJ1-6; TRBD1 matches 7 bases. J lost 9 bases, V lost 1 base, and 3 bases had no gene match. This CDR3 has 14 residues. Germline V gene sequence: CDR1 LGHDT, CDR2 YNNKEL (reference sequence). In DNA form, the CDR3 reads TGTGCCAGCAGCCAAGTCCGACAGGGTTCACCCCTCCACTTT. Encoded protein: CASSQVRQGSPLHF.

The chain couples TRBV7-8 to TRBJ1-6; D unclear. Trimming shortened V by 3 bases and J by 5 bases, and 11 bases separated the two germline ends. The CDR3 length is 15 residues. Germline V gene data show CDR1 as SGHVS and CDR2 as FQNEAQ. The CDR3 DNA is TGTGCCAGCAGCTTTATAAGGCAGGATAATTCACCCCTCCACTTT. As protein: CASSFIRQDNSPLHF.

The V gene is TRBV7-9, the J gene TRBJ1-1; 9 positions agree with TRBD1. V trimming: 2 bases; J trimming: 5 bases; junction bases outside the gene matches: 6. CDR3 size: 15 residues. From germline, CDR1 is SEHNR and CDR2 FQNEAQ (reference sequence). In nucleotides, the CDR3 is TGTGCCAGCAGCTTACCTAAGACAGGGGGTACTGAAGCTTTCTTT. Translating it yields CASSLPKTGGTEAFF.

This chain connects TRBV12-5 to TRBJ2-1; a weak D match, TRBD2 (5 bases). Between the trimmed V and J ends, which lost 6 bases and 6 bases, there was a span of 12 bases. Per the germline V gene, CDR1 is LGHNT and CDR2 is FRNRAP. The CDR3 loop spans 13 amino acids. Written as DNA, the CDR3 is TGTGCTAGTGGCCCCGGGGTGGGCAATGAGCAGTTCTTC. This sequence encodes CASGPGVGNEQFF. The full variable domain, completed using reference TRBV12-5 and TRBJ2-1, is DARVTQTPRHKVTEMGQEVTMRCQPILGHNTVFWYRQTMMQGLELLAYFRNRAPLDDSGMPKDRFSAEMPDATLATLKIQPSEPRDSAVYFCASGPGVGNEQFFGPGTRLTVL.

The rearrangement links TRBV6-6 to TRBJ2-7; unclear D gene. The V end lost 0 bases, the J end lost 1 base, and 10 bases lay between the germline ends. This CDR3 has 15 residues. CDR1 and CDR2 from the germline V gene are MNHNY and SVGAGI (reference sequence). This CDR3 reads CASSYSRTESYEQYF. In nucleotides, the CDR3 is TGTGCCAGCAGTTACTCGAGAACGGAGTCCTACGAGCAGTACTTC.

The chain has TRBV5-1 and TRBJ1-1, with a tentative D call TRBD1 (6 bases). Trimming shortened V by 0 bases and J by 0 bases, and 15 bases separated the two germline ends. The CDR3 totals 17 residues. CDR1 and CDR2 (germline): SGHRS, YFSETQ. For the CDR3, the DNA is TGCGCCAGCAGCTTGGAAAAAAACAGGGTATTGAACACTGAAGCTTTCTTT. Protein: CASSLEKNRVLNTEAFF.

The gene calls are TRBV10-3 and TRBJ2-3; 8 bases fit TRBD2. Germline CDR1 ENHRY, CDR2 SYGVKD. V was pared by 3 bases and J by 5 bases, with 4 bases of the junction left unmatched. The CDR3 loop spans 14 amino acids. CDR3: CAISDQAGGDTQYF. As DNA, the CDR3 is TGTGCCATCAGTGACCAGGCGGGGGGAGATACGCAGTATTTT.